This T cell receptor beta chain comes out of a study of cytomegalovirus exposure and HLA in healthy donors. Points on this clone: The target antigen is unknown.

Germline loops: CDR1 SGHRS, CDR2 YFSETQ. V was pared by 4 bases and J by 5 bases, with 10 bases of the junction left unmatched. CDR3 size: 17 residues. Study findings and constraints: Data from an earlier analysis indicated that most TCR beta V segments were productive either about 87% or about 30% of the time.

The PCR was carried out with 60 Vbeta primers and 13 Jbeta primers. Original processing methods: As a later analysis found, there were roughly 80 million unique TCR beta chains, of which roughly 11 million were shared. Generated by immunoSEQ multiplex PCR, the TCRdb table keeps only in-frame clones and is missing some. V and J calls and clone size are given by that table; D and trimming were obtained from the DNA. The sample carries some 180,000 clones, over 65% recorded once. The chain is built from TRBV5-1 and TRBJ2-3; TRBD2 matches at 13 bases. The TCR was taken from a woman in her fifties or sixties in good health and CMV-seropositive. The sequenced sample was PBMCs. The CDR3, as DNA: TGCGCCAGCAGCAGATCCGGGACTAGCGGGACCGAAGATACGCAGTATTTT. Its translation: CASSRSGTSGTEDTQYF.